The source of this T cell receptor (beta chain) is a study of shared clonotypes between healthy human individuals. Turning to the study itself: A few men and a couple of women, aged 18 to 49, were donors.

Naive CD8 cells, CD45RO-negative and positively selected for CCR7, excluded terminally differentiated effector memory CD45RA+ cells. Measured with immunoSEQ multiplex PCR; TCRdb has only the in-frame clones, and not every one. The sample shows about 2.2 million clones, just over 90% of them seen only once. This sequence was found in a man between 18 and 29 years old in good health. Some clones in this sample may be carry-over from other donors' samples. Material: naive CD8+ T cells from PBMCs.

In DNA, the CDR3 is TGTGCCAGCAGCCTTGGGGCCAACGTCCTGACTTTC. This gives the protein CASSLGANVLTF. V usage is TRBV7-3 and J usage is TRBJ2-6; D gene uncertain. Germline V gene sequence: CDR1 SGHTA, CDR2 FQGTGA. The V end was cut by 5 bases, the J end by 3 bases, with 2 bases between. The CDR3 covers 12 residues.